Sequencing of this T cell receptor beta chain was carried out in a study of blood T cell repertoires in COVID-19 (TCRdb year 2020). Concerning the study at large: Samples covering the acute and convalescent phases of COVID-19 were provided by collaborators in the United States, Italy and Spain. Where available, HLA class I and class II types were obtained from metadata supplied by the sample provider rather than from assay-based typing. The samples were drawn from the first 160 participants of the ongoing ImmuneRACE study and from over 950 subjects provided by 6 global collaborators. The repertoires were released in a freely available public database intended as a resource for research on the immune response to SARS-CoV-2. The material from the prospective study consisted of cDNA or gDNA derived from T cells, B-cell-depleted T cells, or PBMCs. The sample metadata nearly always contained a de-identified subject ID, COVID-19 status, age in years and sex. Deeply sampled blood TCRbeta repertoires from subjects exposed to, actively infected with, or recovered from COVID-19 were included in the dataset.

The CDR3 holds 15 amino acids from the cysteine to the phenylalanine. The retained sequence is limited to the CDR3, 45 bases, with the frame set at the first base. Via the germline V gene (reference sequence), CDR1 is SGHNT and CDR2 YYREEE. The junction carries 9 bases between V and J, which are trimmed by 0 bases and 0 bases respectively. What the work shows at the level of the full study, not this receptor alone: The quantity of clinical and demographic metadata differed by source and by participant and was supplied without curation.

A few counts support this clone. Its antigen specificity is not known. No clone much larger than this one lies a single base away; base qualities are absent. The immunoSEQ Assay, a bias-controlled multiplex PCR, was used to amplify TCRbeta CDR3 regions from genomic DNA. The source study handled its data this way. The number of nucleated cells in each sample was estimated from the amplification of reference gene primers within the assay. Sequence reads were collapsed and filtered to measure the absolute abundance of every unique TCRbeta CDR3 rearrangement. Productive Simpson clonality was computed per sample as the square root of Simpson's diversity index over productive rearrangements. As stored in TCRdb, this immuneACCESS dataset retains in-frame rearrangements with V and J assigned. A fraction of the clones does not appear; measured against another copy, unresolved V genes explain less than half of the discrepancy, and the remainder lacks a known reason. V and J calls and clone size are as listed in that table; D and trimming were resolved from the DNA. The sample table lists roughly 190,000 clones, more than 65% of them with a count of one. About a sixth of the sample comes from the top ten.

Participants in the prospective study were enrolled through a virtual design, were aged roughly 18 to 100 years, and lived in approximately 25 United States geographic areas. In the prospective study, cohorts were assigned on the basis of participant-reported clinical history obtained from a screening survey and a study questionnaire. In the prospective study, whole blood, serum and a nasopharyngeal or oropharyngeal swab were collected from each participant by mobile phlebotomists. Over a roughly 2-month period, participants in the prospective study had the option of providing additional blood draws and questionnaires. Before DNA extraction, blood samples from the prospective study were shipped at room temperature or frozen.

The receptor chain draws on TRBV5-4 and TRBJ1-1, with no confidently assigned D gene. Specimen: PBMCs or T cells enriched from blood (not recorded which). This TCR came from a woman between 50 and 59 years old with acute COVID-19. The CDR3 reads as follows: CASSLDPGMNTEAFF. The nucleotide sequence reads as follows: TGTGCCAGCAGCTTGGATCCGGGAATGAACACTGAAGCTTTCTTT.